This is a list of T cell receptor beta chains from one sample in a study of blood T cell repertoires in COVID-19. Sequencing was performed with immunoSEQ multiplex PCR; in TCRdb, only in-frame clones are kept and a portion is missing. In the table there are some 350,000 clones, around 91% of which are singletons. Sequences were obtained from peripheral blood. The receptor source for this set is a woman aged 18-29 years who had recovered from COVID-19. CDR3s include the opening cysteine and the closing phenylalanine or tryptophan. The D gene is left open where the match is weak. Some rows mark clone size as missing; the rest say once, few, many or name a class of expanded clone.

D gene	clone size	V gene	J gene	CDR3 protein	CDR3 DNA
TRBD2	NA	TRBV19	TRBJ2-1	CASSTLLAGGPGNEQFF	TGTGCCAGTAGTACATTACTAGCGGGAGGGCCGGGCAATGAGCAGTTCTTC
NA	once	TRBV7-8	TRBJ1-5	CASSLDGGAYQPQHF	TGTGCCAGCAGCTTAGACGGGGGAGCTTATCAGCCCCAGCATTTT
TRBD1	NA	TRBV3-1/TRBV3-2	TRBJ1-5	CASSRGRGRFNQPQHF	TGTGCCAGCAGCCGTGGCAGGGGGCGCTTCAATCAGCCCCAGCATTTT
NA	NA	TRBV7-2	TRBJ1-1	CASSWDMRLPEAFF	TGTGCCAGCAGCTGGGACATGAGGTTACCTGAAGCTTTCTTT
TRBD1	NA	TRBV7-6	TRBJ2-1	CASSPLGERGRPARRSYNEQFF	TGTGCCAGCAGCCCTCTGGGGGAAAGGGGGCGACCCGCCCGTCGGTCCTACAATGAGCAGTTCTTC
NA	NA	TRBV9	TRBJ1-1	CASSGQTALNTEAFF	TGTGCCAGCAGCGGGCAGACAGCGCTGAACACTGAAGCTTTCTTT
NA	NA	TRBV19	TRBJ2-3	CASDPTGTDTQYF	TGTGCCAGCGACCCAACAGGGACAGATACGCAGTATTTT
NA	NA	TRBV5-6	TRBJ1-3	CASSSQGPGNTIYF	TGTGCCAGCAGCTCCCAGGGTCCCGGAAACACCATATATTTT
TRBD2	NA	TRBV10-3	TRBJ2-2	CASRLATNTGELFF	TGTGCCTCCAGACTAGCGACGAACACCGGGGAGCTGTTTTTT
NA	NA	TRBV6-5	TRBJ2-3	CASSYRAGWSDTQYF	TGTGCCAGCAGTTACCGGGCGGGATGGTCAGATACGCAGTATTTT
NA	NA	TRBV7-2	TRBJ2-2	CASSLSAPSGELFF	TGTGCCAGCAGCTTATCCGCCCCCAGCGGGGAGCTGTTTTTT
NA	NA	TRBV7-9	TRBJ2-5	CASSLLPSAGLRQETQYF	TGTGCCAGCAGCTTATTGCCTTCGGCCGGGTTGAGACAAGAGACCCAGTACTTC
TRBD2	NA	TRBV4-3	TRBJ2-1	CASSQSLRLAASLHEQFF	TGCGCCAGCAGCCAAAGTCTAAGACTAGCGGCTTCGCTACATGAGCAGTTCTTC
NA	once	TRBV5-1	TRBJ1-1	CASTRGNTEAFF	TGCGCCAGTACCAGGGGGAACACTGAAGCTTTCTTT
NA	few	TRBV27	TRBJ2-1	CASSLIRDTEQFF	TGTGCCAGCAGTTTAATTCGGGATACTGAGCAGTTCTTC
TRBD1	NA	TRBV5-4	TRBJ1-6	CASSQGQGNNSPLHF	TGTGCCAGCAGCCAGGGACAGGGAAATAATTCACCCCTCCACTTT
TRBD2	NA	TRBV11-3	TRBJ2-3	CASSLNSGNTDTQYF	TGTGCCAGCAGCTTAAATAGCGGGAACACAGATACGCAGTATTTT
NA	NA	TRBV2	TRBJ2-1	CASRNWDSLSSYNEQFF	TGTGCCAGCAGAAATTGGGACTCCCTGAGCTCCTACAATGAGCAGTTCTTC
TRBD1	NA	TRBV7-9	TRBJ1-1	CASSTRTGNTEAFF	TGTGCCAGCAGCACCCGGACAGGGAACACTGAAGCTTTCTTT
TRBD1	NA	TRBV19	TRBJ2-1	CATTPWDRGYNEQFF	TGTGCCACCACACCGTGGGACAGGGGGTACAATGAGCAGTTCTTC
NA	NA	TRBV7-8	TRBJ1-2	CASSVGPGSGYTF	TGTGCCAGCAGCGTCGGTCCCGGGAGTGGCTACACCTTC
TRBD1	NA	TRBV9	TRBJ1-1	CASSVDRGDTEAFF	TGTGCCAGCAGCGTAGACAGGGGGGACACTGAAGCTTTCTTT
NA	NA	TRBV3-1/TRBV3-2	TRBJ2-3	CASSQDPGGTDTQYF	TGTGCCAGCAGCCAAGACCCGGGAGGCACAGATACGCAGTATTTT
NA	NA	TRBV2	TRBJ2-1	CASATWEVNEQFF	TGTGCCAGCGCTACTTGGGAGGTCAATGAGCAGTTCTTC
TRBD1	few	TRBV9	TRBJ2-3	CASSVGTGGADTQYF	TGTGCCAGCAGCGTAGGGACAGGGGGCGCAGATACGCAGTATTTT
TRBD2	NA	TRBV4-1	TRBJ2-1	CASSQDPGLAGGVEQFF	TGCGCCAGCAGCCAGGATCCGGGACTAGCGGGAGGGGTTGAGCAGTTCTTC
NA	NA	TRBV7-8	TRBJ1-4	CASTNRETNEKLFF	TGTGCCAGCACCAACAGGGAAACTAATGAAAAACTGTTTTTT
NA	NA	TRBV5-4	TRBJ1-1	CASSPVGSMNTEAFF	TGTGCCAGCAGCCCGGTGGGCTCTATGAACACTGAAGCTTTCTTT
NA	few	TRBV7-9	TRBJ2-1	CASSLVVGYEQFF	TGTGCCAGCAGCTTAGTTGTCGGTTATGAGCAGTTCTTC
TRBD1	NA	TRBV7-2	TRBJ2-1	CASSLSGTGAYNEQFF	TGTGCCAGCAGCTTATCCGGGACAGGGGCCTACAATGAGCAGTTCTTC
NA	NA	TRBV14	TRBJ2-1	CASSQFSGNEQFF	TGTGCCAGCAGCCAATTTAGCGGCAATGAGCAGTTCTTC
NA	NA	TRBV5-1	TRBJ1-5	CASSLEAGQSQPQHF	TGCGCCAGCAGCTTGGAGGCAGGGCAAAGCCAGCCCCAGCATTTT
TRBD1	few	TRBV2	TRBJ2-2	CASTRDRGNTGELFF	TGTGCCAGCACCCGGGACAGGGGGAACACCGGGGAGCTGTTTTTT
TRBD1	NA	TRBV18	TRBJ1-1	CASSPQTGRNTEAFF	TGTGCCAGCTCACCACAGACAGGGAGGAACACTGAAGCTTTCTTT
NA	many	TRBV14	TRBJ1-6	CASREGLYNSPLHF	TGTGCCAGCAGAGAGGGACTATATAATTCACCCCTCCACTTT
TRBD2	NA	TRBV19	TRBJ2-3	CASSIAAGGQDTQYF	TGTGCCAGTAGTATAGCAGCGGGAGGCCAGGATACGCAGTATTTT
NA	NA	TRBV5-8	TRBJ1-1	CASSSKIWTRTEAFF	TGTGCCAGCAGCTCTAAAATCTGGACTAGGACTGAAGCTTTCTTT
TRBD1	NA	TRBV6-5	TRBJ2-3	CATTGTGVTDTQYF	TGTGCCACCACCGGGACAGGGGTAACAGATACGCAGTATTTT
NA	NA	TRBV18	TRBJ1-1	CASSPLGGFRAFF	TGTGCCAGCTCACCCCTGGGGGGATTCCGTGCTTTCTTT
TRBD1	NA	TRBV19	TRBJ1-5	CASTTGGNQPQHF	TGTGCCAGCACAACAGGGGGCAATCAGCCCCAGCATTTT
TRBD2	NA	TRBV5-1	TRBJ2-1	CASSGGLAGFDEQFF	TGCGCCAGCAGCGGCGGACTAGCGGGGTTCGATGAGCAGTTCTTC
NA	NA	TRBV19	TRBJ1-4	CASSIFGGGKNEKLFF	TGTGCCAGTAGTATATTTGGCGGAGGTAAAAATGAAAAACTGTTTTTT
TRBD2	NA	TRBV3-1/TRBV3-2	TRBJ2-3	CASSHRLAFSTDTQYF	TGTGCCAGCAGCCATCGACTAGCGTTCAGCACAGATACGCAGTATTTT
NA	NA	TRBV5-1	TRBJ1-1	CASSLGSTPGAFF	TGCGCCAGCAGCTTGGGATCCACCCCGGGGGCTTTCTTT
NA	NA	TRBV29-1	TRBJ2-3	CSVRAPSTDTQYF	TGCAGCGTCAGGGCACCCAGCACAGATACGCAGTATTTT
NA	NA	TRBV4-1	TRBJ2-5	CASSQDGLAPQETQYF	TGCGCCAGCAGCCAAGATGGCCTAGCCCCTCAAGAGACCCAGTACTTC
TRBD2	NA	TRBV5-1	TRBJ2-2	CASSLISGSAANTGELFF	TGCGCCAGCAGCTTGATTAGCGGGAGTGCCGCGAACACCGGGGAGCTGTTTTTT
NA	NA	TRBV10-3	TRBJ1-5	CAISVGKDGNQPQHF	TGTGCCATCAGTGTGGGCAAAGACGGAAATCAGCCCCAGCATTTT
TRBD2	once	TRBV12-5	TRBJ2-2	CASGLTSGYTGELFF	TGTGCTAGTGGTTTGACTAGCGGATACACCGGGGAGCTGTTTTTT
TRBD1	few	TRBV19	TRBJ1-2	CASKGDRGRNGYTF	TGTGCCAGCAAAGGGGACAGGGGGCGGAATGGCTACACCTTC
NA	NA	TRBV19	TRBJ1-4	CASSLLYNEKLFF	TGTGCCAGTAGCCTACTATATAATGAAAAACTGTTTTTT
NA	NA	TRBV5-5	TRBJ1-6	CASSLRGGLGSPLHF	TGTGCCAGCAGCCTACGCGGGGGATTGGGTTCACCCCTCCACTTT
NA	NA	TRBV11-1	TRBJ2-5	CASSLKPASRQETQYF	TGTGCCAGCAGCCTTAAACCGGCTAGCCGACAAGAGACCCAGTACTTC
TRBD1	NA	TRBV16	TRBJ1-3	CASSLRGQEPRNTIYF	TGTGCCAGCAGCTTAAGGGGACAGGAGCCCAGGAACACCATATATTTT
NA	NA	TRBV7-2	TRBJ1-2	CASSLGGSYGYTF	TGTGCCAGCAGCTTAGGAGGTAGCTATGGCTACACCTTC